These 10 T cell receptor beta chains originate from one sample sequenced in a study of identifying expanded T cells in peripheral blood. The table came from immunoSEQ multiplex PCR; TCRdb's copy has only in-frame clones and leaves some out. The top ten clones hold about 3% of a sample with 84,000 or so clones, approximately 91% of them seen once. The sequencing sample was made of blood. The receptors originated from a person aged 18 to 75 in good health.

This clone came up once. This chain connects TRBV5-4 to TRBJ2-5; 8 positions match TRBD1. Per the germline V gene, CDR1 is SGHNT and CDR2 is YYREEE (reference sequence). After removal of 3 bases from V and 3 bases from J, the junction contained 10 bases not matched to a gene. The CDR3 extends over 16 amino acids. The CDR3, as DNA: TGTGCCAGCAGCTCCAACAGGGGGACCTTCGAAGAGACCCAGTACTTC. Its translation is CASSSNRGTFEETQYF.

The J gene is TRBJ2-6, the V gene TRBV5-4; D uncertain. Germline V CDR1 and CDR2: SGHNT, YYREEE (reference sequence). V lost 4 bases to trimming and J lost 0 bases, with 14 bases between them. This CDR3 is 17 amino acids long. The CDR3 sequence: CASSPWPEDSGANVLTF. The CDR3 bases are TGTGCCAGCAGCCCTTGGCCTGAGGACTCTGGGGCCAACGTCCTGACTTTC.

This chain links TRBV5-1 with TRBJ1-1; TRBD1 matches 8 bases. V was pared by 5 bases and J by 2 bases, with 8 bases of the junction left unmatched. This CDR3 has 15 residues. Germline V lookup: CDR1 SGHRS, CDR2 YFSETQ. The CDR3 spells CASSPTGGINTEAFF. CDR3 DNA: TGCGCCAGCAGTCCCACAGGGGGGATTAACACTGAAGCTTTCTTT.

The chain combines TRBV9 with TRBJ1-4; perhaps TRBD1 as D (5 bases). CDR3 length: 14 amino acids. Germline lookup yields CDR1 SGDLS and CDR2 YYNGEE. Between the trimmed V and J ends, which lost 0 bases and 7 bases, there was a span of 10 bases. The CDR3 DNA reads TGTGCCAGCAGCGTAGATGGGGGGAGTGAAAAACTGTTTTTT. It encodes CASSVDGGSEKLFF.

V usage is TRBV20-1 and J usage is TRBJ2-5; D gene unclear. The CDR3 runs to 11 residues. CDR1 and CDR2 (germline): DFQATT, SNEGSKA (reference sequence). V lost 1 base and J 5 bases, leaving 5 bases between the germline ends. The CDR3 is CSARAEETQYF. The CDR3 DNA sequence: TGCAGTGCTAGAGCTGAGGAGACCCAGTACTTC.

This sequence joins TRBV11-3 and TRBJ1-1, with D possibly TRBD1 on 6 matching bases. The germline V and J ends were trimmed by 5 bases and 7 bases, with 17 bases remaining between them. Per the germline V gene, CDR1 is SGHNT and CDR2 is YENEEA. The CDR3 runs to 14 residues. CDR3 protein: CASSEGQTGGEAFF. DNA for the CDR3: TGTGCCAGCAGCGAGGGACAAACGGGAGGTGAAGCTTTCTTT.

This clone was seen a few times. V usage is TRBV5-1 and J usage is TRBJ2-5; 9 bases match TRBD1. Germline assignment: CDR1 SGHRS and CDR2 YFSETQ. This CDR3 comprises 15 residues. With V trimmed by 4 bases and J by 5 bases, 9 bases remained unmatched. CDR3 sequence reads: CASSSNTGGGETQYF. For the CDR3, the DNA is TGCGCCAGCAGCAGCAACACAGGGGGCGGGGAGACCCAGTACTTC.

The rearrangement uses TRBV18 and TRBJ1-6; D remains unclear. V shed 0 bases and J shed 11 bases, with 11 bases lying between them. CDR1 KGHSH and CDR2 LQKENI come from the germline V gene. This CDR3 has 14 residues. The CDR3 DNA sequence: TGTGCCAGCTCACCACCGTCAAATAAAACACCCCTCCACTTT. Translated, it gives CASSPPSNKTPLHF.

V and J are TRBV28 and TRBJ1-4; 7 bases are a match to TRBD1. Germline trimming cut 6 bases from V and 4 bases from J; bases unmatched to any gene: 8. Germline CDR1 and CDR2: MDHEN and SYDVKM. The CDR3 is 15 residues long. CDR3 region: CASSLTGEGNEKLFF. CDR3 nucleotide sequence: TGTGCCAGCAGCCTCACAGGGGAGGGTAATGAAAAACTGTTTTTT. Complete variable domain (other parts from reference TRBV28 and TRBJ1-4): DVKVTQSSRYLVKRTGEKVFLECVQDMDHENMFWYRQDPGLGLRLIYFSYDVKMKEKGDIPEGYSVSREKKERFSLILESASTNQTSMYLCASSLTGEGNEKLFFGSGTQLSVL.

The rearrangement uses TRBV5-6 and TRBJ1-1; D gene unclear. The CDR3 is 13 residues long. Germline V gene data show CDR1 as SGHDT and CDR2 as YYEEEE. V gave up 0 bases and J gave up 8 bases, with 11 bases separating them. The CDR3 loop reads CASSLATGREAFF. Here the CDR3 DNA reads TGTGCCAGCAGCTTGGCCACTGGGAGAGAAGCTTTCTTT.